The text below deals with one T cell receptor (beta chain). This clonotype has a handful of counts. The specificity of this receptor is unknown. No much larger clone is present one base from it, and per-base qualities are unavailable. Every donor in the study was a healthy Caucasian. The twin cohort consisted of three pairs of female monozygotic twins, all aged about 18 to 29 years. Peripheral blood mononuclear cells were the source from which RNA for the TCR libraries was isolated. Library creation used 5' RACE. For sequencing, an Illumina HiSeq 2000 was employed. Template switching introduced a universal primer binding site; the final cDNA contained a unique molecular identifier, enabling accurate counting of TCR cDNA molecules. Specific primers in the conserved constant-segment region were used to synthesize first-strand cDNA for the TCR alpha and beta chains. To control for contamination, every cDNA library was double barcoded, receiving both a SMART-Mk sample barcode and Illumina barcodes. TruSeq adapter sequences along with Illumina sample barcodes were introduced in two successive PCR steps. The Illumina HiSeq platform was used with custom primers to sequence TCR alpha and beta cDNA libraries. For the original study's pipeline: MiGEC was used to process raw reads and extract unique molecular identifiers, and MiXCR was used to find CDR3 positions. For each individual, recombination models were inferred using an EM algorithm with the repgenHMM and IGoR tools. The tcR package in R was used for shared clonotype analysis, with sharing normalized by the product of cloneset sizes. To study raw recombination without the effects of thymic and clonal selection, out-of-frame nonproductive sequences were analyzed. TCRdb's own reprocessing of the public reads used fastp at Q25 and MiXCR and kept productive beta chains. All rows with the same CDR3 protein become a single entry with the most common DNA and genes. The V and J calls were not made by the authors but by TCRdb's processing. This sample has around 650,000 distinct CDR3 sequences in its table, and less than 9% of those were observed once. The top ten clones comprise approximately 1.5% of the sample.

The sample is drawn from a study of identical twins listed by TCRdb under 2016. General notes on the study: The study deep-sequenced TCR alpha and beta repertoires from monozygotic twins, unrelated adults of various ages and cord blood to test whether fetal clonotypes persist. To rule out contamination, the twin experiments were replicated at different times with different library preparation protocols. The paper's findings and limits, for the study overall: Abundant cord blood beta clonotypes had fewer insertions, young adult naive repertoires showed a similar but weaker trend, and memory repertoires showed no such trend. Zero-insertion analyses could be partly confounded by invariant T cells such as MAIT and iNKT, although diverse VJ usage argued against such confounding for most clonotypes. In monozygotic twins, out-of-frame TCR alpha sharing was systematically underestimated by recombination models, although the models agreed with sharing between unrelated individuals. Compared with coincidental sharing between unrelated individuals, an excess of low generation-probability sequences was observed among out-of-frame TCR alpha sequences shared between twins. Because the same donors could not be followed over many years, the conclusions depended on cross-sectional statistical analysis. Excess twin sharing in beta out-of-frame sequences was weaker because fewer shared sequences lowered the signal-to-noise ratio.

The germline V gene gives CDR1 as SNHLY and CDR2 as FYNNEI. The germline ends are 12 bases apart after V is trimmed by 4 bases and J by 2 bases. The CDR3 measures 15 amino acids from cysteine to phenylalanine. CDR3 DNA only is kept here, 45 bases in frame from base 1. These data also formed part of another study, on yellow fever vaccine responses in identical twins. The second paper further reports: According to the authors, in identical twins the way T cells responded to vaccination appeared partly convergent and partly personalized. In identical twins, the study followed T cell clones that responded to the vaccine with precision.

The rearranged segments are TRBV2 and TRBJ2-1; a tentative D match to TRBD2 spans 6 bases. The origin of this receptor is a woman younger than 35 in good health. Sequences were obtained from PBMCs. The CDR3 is CASSVGGVTYNEQFF. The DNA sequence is TGTGCCAGCAGTGTAGGCGGGGTCACCTACAATGAGCAGTTCTTC.